The rows below give T cell receptor beta chains drawn from one sample of a study of OX40 agonist ivuxolimab in advanced cancers. Sequencing was performed with immunoSEQ multiplex PCR; in TCRdb, only in-frame clones are kept and a portion is missing. The repertoire includes some 70,000 clones, 88% of them detected once, and about 1% sits in the top ten. This specimen consisted of CD4+ or CD8+ T cells sorted from blood, obtained in a trial of the OX40 agonist ivuxolimab. The receptor set was obtained from an adult with an advanced solid tumor such as melanoma, head and neck, liver or kidney cancer. Each CDR3 is given with its conserved first and last residue. The D gene is left open where the match is weak. Not every row has a clone size; where given, it reads once, few, many or a size class.

J gene | clone size | D gene | V gene | CDR3 protein | CDR3 DNA
TRBJ1-4 | - | TRBD1 | TRBV18 | CASSPSQGANEKLFF | TGTGCCAGCTCACCATCACAGGGGGCGAATGAAAAACTGTTTTTT
TRBJ1-4 | - | - | TRBV4-3 | CASSQAPQGNEKLFF | TGCGCCAGCAGCCAAGCGCCCCAGGGTAATGAAAAACTGTTTTTT
TRBJ2-7 | - | - | TRBV7-8 | CASSLGIVAGFSYEQYF | TGTGCCAGCAGCTTAGGGATCGTCGCGGGGTTTTCCTACGAGCAGTACTTC
TRBJ2-3 | - | - | TRBV11-3 | CASRPEGGTDTQYF | TGTGCCAGCAGGCCGGAGGGCGGGACAGATACGCAGTATTTT
TRBJ1-1 | - | - | TRBV19 | CASSEFMNTEAFF | TGTGCCAGTAGCGAATTCATGAACACTGAAGCTTTCTTT
TRBJ2-7 | few | TRBD1 | TRBV28 | CASSSLTRQGVYEQYF | TGTGCCAGCAGTTCCCTCACGAGACAGGGGGTCTACGAGCAGTACTTC
TRBJ1-1 | - | - | TRBV5-1 | CASTLGGTSNTEAFF | TGCGCCAGCACTTTGGGAGGGACATCTAACACTGAAGCTTTCTTT
TRBJ2-3 | - | TRBD2 | TRBV4-2 | CASSQEASGGIGTDTQYF | TGTGCCAGCAGCCAGGAAGCAAGCGGGGGGATAGGTACAGATACGCAGTATTTT
TRBJ2-7 | - | - | TRBV27 | CASSTDGVSSYEQYF | TGTGCCAGCAGTACAGACGGGGTAAGCTCCTACGAGCAGTACTTC
TRBJ1-2 | once | - | TRBV28 | CASSLGSGGPYGYTF | TGTGCCAGCAGTTTAGGGAGCGGGGGCCCCTATGGCTACACCTTC
TRBJ2-5 | - | TRBD2 | TRBV7-9 | CASTKAGTSGGPSETQYF | TGTGCCAGCACTAAAGCCGGGACTAGCGGGGGGCCCTCAGAGACCCAGTACTTC
TRBJ1-2 | once | - | TRBV30 | CAWSLNPQGHGYTF | TGTGCCTGGAGTCTTAACCCTCAGGGTCATGGCTACACCTTC
TRBJ1-2 | - | TRBD1 | TRBV4-1 | CASSQGQGPLNYGYTF | TGCGCCAGCAGCCAAGGACAGGGGCCATTAAACTATGGCTACACCTTC
TRBJ2-2 | - | - | TRBV5-1 | CASSLEGGHTGELFF | TGCGCCAGCAGCTTGGAGGGGGGACACACCGGGGAGCTGTTTTTT
TRBJ2-5 | - | - | TRBV15 | CATSRARVGQETQYF | TGTGCCACCAGCAGAGCAAGGGTTGGCCAAGAGACCCAGTACTTC
TRBJ1-2 | - | - | TRBV21-1 | CASSKVVRVYYGYTF | TGTGCCAGCAGCAAAGTGGTCCGGGTCTACTATGGCTACACCTTC
TRBJ2-6 | - | TRBD1 | TRBV5-6 | CASSLRGPDSGANVLTF | TGTGCCAGCAGCTTGAGGGGGCCCGACTCTGGGGCCAACGTCCTGACTTTC
TRBJ2-3 | - | TRBD2 | TRBV6-1 | CASRGQRGGRDTQYF | TGTGCCAGCAGAGGACAGCGGGGGGGACGGGATACGCAGTATTTT
TRBJ1-4 | - | - | TRBV11-2 | CASSSSLHRTNEKLFF | TGTGCCAGCAGCTCCTCCCTCCACAGAACTAATGAAAAACTGTTTTTT
TRBJ2-1 | - | - | TRBV5-1 | CASSFERGDGMNEQFF | TGCGCCAGCAGCTTCGAACGAGGAGATGGGATGAATGAGCAGTTCTTC
TRBJ2-2 | - | - | TRBV18 | CASSPPGGGITGELFF | TGTGCCAGCTCACCACCGGGAGGGGGAATCACCGGGGAGCTGTTTTTT
TRBJ1-4 | - | - | TRBV19 | CASTGQLNEKLFF | TGTGCCAGTACCGGACAGCTTAATGAAAAACTGTTTTTT
TRBJ1-2 | - | TRBD1 | TRBV27 | CASSLSGQGYGYTF | TGTGCCAGCAGTTTAAGCGGACAGGGTTATGGCTACACCTTC
TRBJ1-3 | - | - | TRBV9 | CASSPDPSGNTIYF | TGTGCCAGCAGCCCTGACCCCTCTGGAAACACCATATATTTT
TRBJ1-3 | - | - | TRBV18 | CASTLDGNTIYF | TGTGCCAGCACACTTGACGGAAACACCATATATTTT
TRBJ1-2 | few | - | TRBV10-1 | CASRFDTRVGYTF | TGCGCCAGCAGATTTGATACCAGGGTCGGGTACACCTTC
TRBJ1-1 | - | TRBD1 | TRBV4-3 | CASSHQTGDATAFF | TGCGCCAGCAGCCATCAAACAGGGGACGCAACGGCTTTCTTT
TRBJ2-7 | once | - | TRBV7-2 | CASSLVGAIYYEQYF | TGTGCCAGCAGCTTAGTCGGGGCAATCTACTACGAGCAGTACTTC
TRBJ2-7 | - | - | TRBV19 | CASSIEVSYEQYF | TGTGCCAGTAGTATAGAAGTCTCCTACGAGCAGTACTTC
TRBJ2-7 | - | - | TRBV30 | CAWMYLGRDTYEQYF | TGTGCCTGGATGTACTTAGGACGAGACACCTACGAGCAGTACTTC
TRBJ2-5 | - | - | TRBV11-2 | CASSLMGEQYF | TGTGCCAGCAGCTTAATGGGGGAGCAGTACTTC
TRBJ2-5 | - | - | TRBV6-1 | CASSEWGTQYF | TGTGCCAGCAGTGAATGGGGGACCCAGTACTTC
TRBJ2-7 | - | TRBD1 | TRBV19 | CASSISPGGDEQYF | TGTGCCAGTAGTATTTCGCCAGGGGGCGACGAGCAGTACTTC
TRBJ1-3 | - | - | TRBV2 | CASSGEGSTIYF | TGTGCCAGCAGTGGGGAGGGGAGCACCATATATTTT
TRBJ2-5 | once | TRBD2 | TRBV9 | CASSPAGALNQETQYF | TGTGCCAGCAGCCCAGCGGGGGCCCTAAATCAAGAGACCCAGTACTTC
TRBJ1-2 | once | - | TRBV5-1 | CASSLLVRTDLNFYGYTF | TGCGCCAGCAGCTTGTTGGTCCGGACAGACCTAAATTTCTATGGCTACACCTTC
TRBJ2-1 | - | TRBD2 | TRBV19 | CASRGTSGVINNEQFF | TGTGCCAGTAGGGGTACTAGCGGGGTAATAAACAATGAGCAGTTCTTC
TRBJ1-2 | - | - | TRBV5-4 | CASSLGRGNYGYTF | TGTGCCAGCAGCTTGGGAAGAGGGAACTATGGCTACACCTTC
TRBJ2-2 | - | - | TRBV11-2 | CASSFIDTGELFF | TGTGCCAGCAGCTTCATCGACACCGGGGAGCTGTTTTTT
TRBJ2-3 | - | - | TRBV5-1 | CASSLAAGRVTDTQYF | TGCGCCAGCAGCTTGGCGGCGGGAAGGGTAACAGATACGCAGTATTTT
TRBJ2-1 | - | - | TRBV6-6 | CASISGRSAAYNEQFF | TGTGCCAGCATCAGCGGGCGGAGCGCCGCCTACAATGAGCAGTTCTTC
TRBJ2-7 | - | TRBD2 | TRBV7-8 | CASSLVAGEYEQYF | TGTGCCAGCAGCTTAGTAGCGGGGGAGTACGAGCAGTACTTC
TRBJ1-6 | - | - | TRBV27 | CASSLGGDNSPLHF | TGTGCCAGCAGTTTAGGAGGGGATAATTCACCCCTCCACTTT
TRBJ1-5 | - | - | TRBV4-2 | CASSQEGGNQPQHF | TGTGCCAGCAGCCAAGAAGGGGGGAATCAGCCCCAGCATTTT